A single sample is the source of the 32 T cell receptor beta chains below, sequenced in a study of spatial heterogeneity in lung cancer. Study results and caveats: In tumors, expanded intratumoral alpha and beta TCR counts tracked mutation counts.

Time point here: sample taken at primary tumor resection. TCRdb recomputed calls from the 5' RACE reads with MiXCR, one row per CDR3 protein. The table lists 7,000 to 8,500 distinct CDR3 sequences, 5% to 6.5% of them singletons, with 24% in the top ten. For these TCRs, the target antigens are not known. Sample: lung tumor tissue, taken at surgery. Every receptor here comes from a male donor with early-stage non-small cell lung cancer.

This clonotype has ten or more counts. This rearrangement joins TRBV7-2 to TRBJ2-3; no clear D. This CDR3 contains 12 residues. Germline V gives CDR1 SGHTA, CDR2 FQGNSA. V was pared by 1 base and J by 14 bases, with 13 bases between. CDR3 nucleotides: TGTGCCAGCAGCTTAGTTCGCCCCCCGGGGTATTTT. Its translation: CASSLVRPPGYF.

This clonotype occurred many times. This chain links TRBV5-6 with TRBJ2-5, with D unresolved. CDR3 size: 14 residues. V gave up 4 bases and J gave up 3 bases, with 13 bases separating them. Looked up from germline, CDR1 is SGHDT and CDR2 is YYEEEE. The CDR3 sequence is CASSPGWSEETQYF. The CDR3, as DNA: TGTGCCAGCAGCCCCGGCTGGTCCGAAGAGACCCAGTACTTC.

This clonotype is labeled as medium-sized (0.01 to 0.1%). The chain carries TRBV11-3 and TRBJ2-3, with 10 bases lining up with TRBD2. Germline values: CDR1 SGHNT, CDR2 YENEEA. The CDR3 is 14 residues long. Trimming at V came to 5 bases and at J to 6 bases, leaving 5 bases not matched to a gene. This chain's CDR3 is CASSPGLALDTQYF. The CDR3 DNA reads TGTGCCAGCAGCCCGGGACTAGCGTTGGATACGCAGTATTTT.

By sample share, this clonotype is medium-sized. The chain employs TRBV5-4 and TRBJ2-5; 9 bases map to TRBD2. Germline-derived CDR1 and CDR2 are SGHNT and YYREEE (reference sequence). The junction had 6 bases not matched to a gene; V was cut back by 6 bases and J by 3 bases. The CDR3 sequence is 14 residues long. CDR3: CASTDQRGEETQYF. The CDR3 DNA is TGTGCCAGCACAGATCAGCGGGGGGAAGAGACCCAGTACTTC.

This clonotype was detected many times. The rearrangement joins TRBV3-1 to TRBJ2-7; D gene unclear. V lost 4 bases and J 3 bases, leaving 4 bases between the germline ends. The CDR3 is 11 residues long. Germline CDR1 reads LGHDT; CDR2 reads YNNKEL (reference sequence). The CDR3 DNA reads TGTGCCAGCAGCCGGGGCTACGAGCAGTACTTC. This sequence encodes CASSRGYEQYF.

In this sample, this clonotype turned up a few times. The chain is built from TRBV2 and TRBJ2-7; D is unresolved. In germline, CDR1 is SNHLY, CDR2 FYNNEI. This CDR3 has 13 amino acids. V lost 7 bases and J lost 1, with 11 bases in between. CDR3 DNA sequence: TGTGCCAGCACTACGGCCATTTCCTACGAGCAGTACTTC. Its translation: CASTTAISYEQYF.

In this sample, this clonotype turned up many times. The V call is TRBV12-5, the J call TRBJ2-3; D perhaps matches TRBD1 (6 bases). Germline CDR1 and CDR2: LGHNT and FRNRAP. The germline V and J ends were trimmed by 7 bases and 1 base, with 12 bases remaining between them. This CDR3 is built from 14 residues. CDR3 sequence: CASAQGLGTDTQYF. The DNA of the CDR3 is TGTGCTAGTGCCCAGGGGTTGGGCACAGATACGCAGTATTTT.

This clonotype has ten or more counts. V usage is TRBV7-6 and J usage is TRBJ1-1; the D gene is possibly TRBD1 (6 bases). The CDR3 contains 16 residues. In germline, CDR1 is SGHVS, CDR2 FNYEAQ. V dropped 4 bases and J dropped 3 bases, with 18 bases sitting between them. The CDR3 reads CASSSTRGKGDTEAFF. CDR3 coding DNA: TGTGCCAGCAGCTCAACCAGGGGTAAGGGAGACACTGAAGCTTTCTTT.

Ten or more counts support this clonotype. V usage is TRBV7-2 and J usage is TRBJ1-2; the match to TRBD1 covers 8 bases. Germline V gene sequence: CDR1 SGHTA, CDR2 FQGNSA. After removal of 4 bases from V and 5 bases from J, the junction contained 12 bases not matched to a gene. CDR3 size: 16 residues. CDR3 sequence reads: CASSSRPTGDRYGYTF. In nucleotides, the CDR3 is TGTGCCAGCAGCTCCCGCCCGACAGGGGATAGGTATGGCTACACCTTC.

This clonotype has ten or more counts. This chain joins TRBV20-1 and TRBJ1-6, with D unresolved. The germline V gene has CDR1 DFQATT and CDR2 SNEGSKA (reference sequence). This CDR3 region has 15 residues. V lost 1 base to trimming and J lost 7 bases, with 14 bases between them. The CDR3 DNA follows: TGCAGTGCTAGAGTCGGAGTGTCCGCAAATTCACCCCTCCACTTT. Its protein product is CSARVGVSANSPLHF.

A few counts support this clonotype. The chain couples TRBV7-8 to TRBJ1-1, with D possibly being TRBD1 (5 bases). The CDR3 totals 13 residues. Germline CDR1 is SGHVS and CDR2 is FQNEAQ. V lost 8 bases and J lost 4, with 14 bases in between. For the CDR3, the DNA is TGTGCCAGCGGGGGGGTGAGCGGCACTGAAGCTTTCTTT. This codes for CASGGVSGTEAFF.

In its sample, this clonotype is medium-sized. The J gene is TRBJ1-3, the V gene TRBV6-5; weak D call: TRBD1 (6 bases). The germline V gene encodes CDR1 MNHEY and CDR2 SVGAGI. The CDR3 is made up of 17 amino acids. Trimming pared 4 bases from V and 1 base from J, leaving 17 bases between. Here the CDR3 DNA reads TGTGCCAGCAGTTTTCTGGGACAAACCTTATCTGGAAACACCATATATTTT. Translating gives CASSFLGQTLSGNTIYF.

Ten or more counts support this clonotype. This rearrangement joins TRBV7-9 to TRBJ1-1, with D unresolved. CDR3 length equals 13 residues. Per the germline V gene, CDR1 is SEHNR and CDR2 is FQNEAQ (reference sequence). Trimming pared 5 bases from V and 8 bases from J, leaving 15 bases between. The DNA of the CDR3 is TGTGCCAGCAGCCCCCGGACCACCCGGGAAGCTTTCTTT. The encoded protein is CASSPRTTREAFF.

This clonotype showed up just a few times. The gene calls are TRBV28 and TRBJ1-5, with D tentatively TRBD1 (5 bases). Trimming took off 1 base at V and 5 bases at J, with 12 bases between the two ends. The germline V gene encodes CDR1 MDHEN and CDR2 SYDVKM. The CDR3 is 15 amino acids. The CDR3: CASSLFRQGYQPQHF. CDR3 nucleotides: TGTGCCAGCAGTTTATTCAGGCAGGGTTATCAGCCCCAGCATTTT.

This clonotype was counted only a few times. The chain is built from TRBV11-3 and TRBJ2-1; 11 bases match TRBD2. The junction had 6 bases not matched to a gene; V was cut back by 1 base and J by 7 bases. Germline assignment: CDR1 SGHNT and CDR2 YENEEA. This CDR3 has 16 residues. The chain's CDR3 is CASSLGGTSGRNEQFF. The CDR3 DNA reads as TGTGCCAGCAGCTTAGGGGGGACTAGCGGTAGGAATGAGCAGTTCTTC.

This clonotype was seen ten or more times. The genes are TRBV9 and TRBJ2-5, with 7 bases matching TRBD2. The CDR3 is made up of 15 amino acids. V lost 4 bases to trimming and J lost 5 bases; unmatched junction nucleotides: 11. Germline loops: CDR1 SGDLS, CDR2 YYNGEE. CDR3 DNA sequence: TGTGCCAGCAGCCTGGAGGGAGCGGGGAAGGAGACCCAGTACTTC. It is translated as CASSLEGAGKETQYF.

This clonotype was picked up many times. The rearrangement links TRBV2 to TRBJ1-5, with D maybe TRBD1 (6 bases). CDR1 is SNHLY and CDR2 is FYNNEI in the germline V gene. CDR3 size: 11 residues. Trimming pared 6 bases from V and 7 bases from J, leaving 7 bases between. CDR3 sequence: CASRQGQPQHF. CDR3 nucleotides: TGTGCCAGCAGACAGGGACAGCCCCAGCATTTT. The full variable domain, its missing parts supplied by reference TRBV2 and TRBJ1-5, is EPEVTQTPSHQVTQMGQEVILRCVPISNHLYFYWYRQILGQKVEFLVSFYNNEISEKSEIFDDQFSVERPDGSNFTLKIRSTKLEDSAMYFCASRQGQPQHFGDGTRLSIL.

This clonotype was counted many times. The rearrangement joins TRBV7-9 to TRBJ2-7; 7 nucleotides line up with TRBD2. Losses at the gene ends were 0 bases for V and 5 bases for J; bases not matched to a gene: 7. The CDR3 contains 15 residues. The germline V gene encodes CDR1 SEHNR and CDR2 FQNEAQ (reference sequence). The CDR3 DNA is TGTGCCAGCAGCTTAGCGCTAAAGAGCGGGGACGAGCAGTACTTC. The encoded protein is CASSLALKSGDEQYF. Variable domain in full (rest from reference TRBV7-9 and TRBJ2-7): DTGVSQNPRHKITKRGQNVTFRCDPISEHNRLYWYRQTLGQGPEFLTYFQNEAQLEKSRLLSDRFSAERPKGSFSTLEIQRTEQGDSAMYLCASSLALKSGDEQYFGPGTRLTVT.

This clonotype has only one observation. This may be a read error, as it is one base from a much larger clone. For the CDR3, the DNA is TGTGCCAGCATCCCCTCCGGGAAACCCTACGGGCAGTACTTC. Translating it yields CASIPSGKPYGQYF. The gene calls are TRBV28 and TRBJ2-7; TRBD2 might be the D (5 bases). Germline-derived CDR1 and CDR2 are MDHEN and SYDVKM. CDR3 size: 14 residues.

This clonotype was seen repeatedly, ten times or more. The chain links TRBV28 to TRBJ2-7, with 7 bases matching TRBD1. Germline CDR1 and CDR2: MDHEN and SYDVKM. Losses at the gene ends were 6 bases for V and 4 bases for J; bases not matched to a gene: 9. The CDR3 covers 14 residues. This CDR3 reads CASSLRGSGYEQYF. In nucleotides, the CDR3 is TGTGCCAGCAGCCTCAGGGGGTCAGGGTACGAGCAGTACTTC. Combining the CDR3 with reference TRBV28 and TRBJ2-7 gives the whole variable domain DVKVTQSSRYLVKRTGEKVFLECVQDMDHENMFWYRQDPGLGLRLIYFSYDVKMKEKGDIPEGYSVSREKKERFSLILESASTNQTSMYLCASSLRGSGYEQYFGPGTRLTVT.

This clonotype has at least ten counts. This chain uses TRBV28 with TRBJ1-2; possibly TRBD1 for D (6 bases). The CDR3 length is 13 residues. The germline gives CDR1 MDHEN, CDR2 SYDVKM. V lost 6 bases, J lost 4 bases, and 12 bases lay in between. This CDR3 reads CASRNRVGYGYTF. CDR3 bases: TGTGCCAGCAGGAACAGGGTCGGCTATGGCTACACCTTC.

The table lists this clonotype with a few counts. The CDR3 loop is CSASKRAQFYGYTF. CDR3 coding DNA: TGCAGTGCTAGTAAGAGGGCGCAGTTCTATGGCTACACCTTC. The chain couples TRBV20-1 to TRBJ1-2; no reliable D call. V was trimmed by 3 bases and J by 4 bases, leaving 15 bases between them. This CDR3 contains 14 residues. Germline V lookup: CDR1 DFQATT, CDR2 SNEGSKA (reference sequence).

This clonotype was seen repeatedly, ten times or more. The genes are TRBV2 and TRBJ2-2; possible D gene TRBD2, 5 bases. This CDR3 is built from 17 residues. The V gene lost 7 bases and the J gene lost 0 bases, with 18 bases spanning the gap. Germline V gene data show CDR1 as SNHLY and CDR2 as FYNNEI. The CDR3 DNA follows: TGTGCCAGCACCGCTTTAGGGAGCAGCACGAACACCGGGGAGCTGTTTTTT. Protein: CASTALGSSTNTGELFF.

This clonotype rates as medium-sized. The chain recombines TRBV7-2 with TRBJ2-3, with D unclear. The CDR3 consists of 11 residues. Between the trimmed V and J ends, which lost 4 bases and 4 bases, there was a span of 3 bases. The germline gives CDR1 SGHTA, CDR2 FQGNSA. The CDR3 sequence is CASSSADTQYF. The DNA for the CDR3 is TGTGCCAGCAGCTCTGCAGATACGCAGTATTTT.

This clonotype was counted many times. The chain uses TRBV5-1 and TRBJ1-1, with D possibly being TRBD1 (5 bases). Germline CDR1 is SGHRS and CDR2 is YFSETQ. CDR3 length: 14 residues. Trimming removed 0 bases at V and 1 base at J, with 7 bases between. The CDR3 is CASSLVGENTEAFF. CDR3 sequence (DNA): TGCGCCAGCAGCTTGGTAGGGGAGAACACTGAAGCTTTCTTT.

The chain combines TRBV13 with TRBJ1-1; D unclear. Per germline, CDR1 PRHDT and CDR2 FYEKMQ (reference sequence). The V and J ends lost 4 bases and 6 bases respectively, with 9 bases between them. The CDR3 length is 12 residues. The CDR3, as DNA: TGTGCCAGCAGCTCCGGGCCCGCTGAAGCTTTCTTT. It encodes CASSSGPAEAFF.

This clonotype was found many times. This chain joins TRBV7-9 and TRBJ2-2, with TRBD1 matching 9 bases. Germline trimming cut 4 bases from V and 5 bases from J; bases unmatched to any gene: 5. Germline V gene sequence: CDR1 SEHNR, CDR2 FQNEAQ (reference sequence). The CDR3 length is 15 residues. The CDR3 nucleotides read TGTGCCAGCAGCTCCCGGGACAGGGTTACCGGGGAGCTGTTTTTT. Its translation is CASSSRDRVTGELFF.

This clonotype has only a few counts. The gene calls are TRBV7-2 and TRBJ2-2, with 12 bases fitting TRBD2. Germline loops: CDR1 SGHTA, CDR2 FQGNSA. This CDR3 has 15 amino acids. With V trimmed by 7 bases and J by 4 bases, 4 bases remained unmatched. CDR3 bases: TGTGCCAGCATCCCGGGACTAGCGGGCACCGGGGAGCTGTTTTTT. Translated, it gives CASIPGLAGTGELFF.

This clonotype has ten or more counts. V is TRBV28 and J is TRBJ2-7; 14 nucleotides agree with TRBD2. V was pared by 5 bases and J by 2 bases, with 11 bases of the junction left unmatched. This CDR3 is 18 amino acids long. The germline V gene encodes CDR1 MDHEN and CDR2 SYDVKM. CDR3 residues: CASSPNMGTSGRPYEQYF. For the CDR3, the DNA is TGTGCCAGCAGTCCAAATATGGGGACTAGCGGGAGACCCTACGAGCAGTACTTC.

This clonotype was seen only a few times. V and J are TRBV7-2 and TRBJ1-1; D gene unclear. Trimming pared 2 bases from V and 1 base from J, leaving 11 bases between. The CDR3 covers 15 residues. Per the germline V gene, CDR1 is SGHTA and CDR2 is FQGNSA. CDR3 sequence reads: CASSLLRTGNTEAFF. The CDR3 DNA reads TGTGCCAGCAGCTTACTGAGGACGGGGAACACTGAAGCTTTCTTT.

In its sample, this clonotype ranks as medium-sized. The J gene is TRBJ2-1, the V gene TRBV20-1; 13 bases are a match to TRBD2. Germline assignment: CDR1 DFQATT and CDR2 SNEGSKA (reference sequence). The CDR3 is 18 residues long. V gave up 1 base and J gave up 3 bases; unmatched junction bases: 9. CDR3 sequence reads: CSARGPGTSGIGYNEQFF. In DNA form, the CDR3 reads TGCAGTGCTAGAGGGCCCGGGACTAGCGGGATTGGCTACAATGAGCAGTTCTTC.

The chain couples TRBV6-5 to TRBJ2-2; D not certain. CDR1 and CDR2 from the germline V gene are MNHEY and SVGAGI. The CDR3 totals 17 residues. The V end was cut by 0 bases, the J end by 3 bases, with 14 bases between. The CDR3 nucleotides read TGTGCCAGCAGTTACTCCGTTGAGTCCGCGGACACCGGGGAGCTGTTTTTT. It is translated as CASSYSVESADTGELFF.